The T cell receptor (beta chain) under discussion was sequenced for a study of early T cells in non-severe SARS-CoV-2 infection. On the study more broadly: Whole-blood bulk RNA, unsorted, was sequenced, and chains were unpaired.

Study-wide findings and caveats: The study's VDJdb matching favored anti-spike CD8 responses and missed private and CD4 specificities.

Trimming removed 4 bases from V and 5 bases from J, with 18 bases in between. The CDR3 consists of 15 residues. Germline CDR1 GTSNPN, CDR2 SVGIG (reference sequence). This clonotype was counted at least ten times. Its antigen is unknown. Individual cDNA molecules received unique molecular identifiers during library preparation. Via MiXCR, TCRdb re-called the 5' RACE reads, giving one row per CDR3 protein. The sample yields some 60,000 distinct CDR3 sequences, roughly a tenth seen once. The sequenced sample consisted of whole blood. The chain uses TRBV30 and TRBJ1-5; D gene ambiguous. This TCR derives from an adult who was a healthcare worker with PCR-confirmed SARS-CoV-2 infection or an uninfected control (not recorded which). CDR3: CAWNGPQTTDQPQHF. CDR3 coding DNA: TGTGCCTGGAATGGGCCTCAGACAACGGATCAGCCCCAGCATTTT.